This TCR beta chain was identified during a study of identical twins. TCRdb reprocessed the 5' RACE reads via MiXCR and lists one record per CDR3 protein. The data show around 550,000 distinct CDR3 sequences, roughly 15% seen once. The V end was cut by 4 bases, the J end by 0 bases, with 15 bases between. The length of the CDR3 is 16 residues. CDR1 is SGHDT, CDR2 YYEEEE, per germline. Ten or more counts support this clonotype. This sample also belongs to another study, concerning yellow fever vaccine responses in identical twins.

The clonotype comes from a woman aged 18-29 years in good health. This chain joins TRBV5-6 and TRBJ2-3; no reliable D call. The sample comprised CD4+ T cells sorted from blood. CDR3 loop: CASSGRIFSSTDTQYF. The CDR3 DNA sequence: TGTGCCAGCAGCGGACGGATATTCTCTAGCACAGATACGCAGTATTTT. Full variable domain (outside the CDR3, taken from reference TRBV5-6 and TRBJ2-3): DAGVTQSPTHLIKTRGQQVTLRCSPKSGHDTVSWYQQALGQGPQFIFQYYEEEERQRGNFPDRFSGHQFPNYSSELNVNALLLGDSALYLCASSGRIFSSTDTQYFGPGTRLTVL.